This T cell receptor (beta chain) was observed in a study of PD-L1 blockade in urothelial cancer (dated by TCRdb to 2017 to 2019). Concerning the study at large: All patients started therapy around 2014 and received atezolizumab 1,200 mg intravenously every 3 weeks. About 90% of the 29 patients were males with bladder-origin urothelial cancer, and 18 of 29 reported a prior smoking history. An ECOG performance status of 0 or 1 was recorded for the patients, and 0 to 3 prior chemotherapy regimens had been received by the patients. Blood samples were analyzed at 3 weeks after treatment start (second dose) and at 6 weeks after treatment start. Blood samples gave median yields of approximately 130,000 T cells and some 80,000 unique TCRs, along with a median clonality of approximately 0.08. The study, an exploratory multi-omic analysis, examined somatic, immune and clinical correlates of response to PD-L1 blockade with atezolizumab in urothelial cancer. Pretreatment tumor samples, along with matched peripheral blood serially collected before and after atezolizumab treatment, were subjected to TCR sequencing. Durable clinical benefit was defined as a progression-free survival longer than 6 months, and TCR features were additionally tested against progression-free survival and overall survival. In the same patients, pretreatment tumors underwent whole exome sequencing and RNA sequencing in addition to TCR sequencing. Under 10 patients achieved durable clinical benefit and approximately 20 did not. Pretreatment blood TCR-seq was available for around 29 patients, at least one posttreatment blood collection was obtained for some 24 patients, and tumor TCR-seq was available for some 24 patients. The paper as a whole reports these results and caveats: Because of the small sample size (n ≈ 31) and the many exploratory analyses performed, the results are intended to be regarded as hypothesis-generating. At 3 weeks after the start of treatment, tumor-associated TCR clones in peripheral blood had expanded more in patients with durable benefit (n ≈ 24, p = 0.022). A pretreatment peripheral blood TCR clonality below the median was linked to improved progression-free and overall survival.

Synthetic TCR analog templates were spiked into each PCR to estimate absolute template abundance from read counts. The immunoSEQ assay used bias-controlled V and J gene primers to amplify TCRbeta CDR3 regions from genomic DNA. Sequencing of rearranged TCRbeta segments was performed at approximately 20X coverage. On the study's bioinformatics: Sequencing errors were corrected by clustering, and CDR3s were annotated against IMGT so that V, D and J genes could be assigned. Out-of-frame and stop-codon sequences were excluded, and only productive TCRbeta rearrangements were used in downstream analyses. Clonality was computed as one minus Shannon entropy normalized by the log of the number of unique productive sequences. Clones differing between time points or between blood and tumor were identified by Fisher's exact test with Benjamini-Hochberg correction at adjusted p below 0.01. Held by TCRdb, this immuneACCESS table contains in-frame sequences only and omits some clones. Under half of the omission traces to an unresolved V gene where checked; the cause of the rest is unknown. V and J calls and clone size are those listed in that table; D and trimming were worked out from the DNA. This sample is represented by about 76,000 clones; approximately 90% of them were singletons. The top ten hold roughly 0.8% of the sample.

Reading from cysteine to phenylalanine, the CDR3 counts 13 amino acids. Left in the record is the CDR3 DNA by itself, 39 bases read in frame from the first base. Germline trimming: 5 bases from V, 3 bases from J; junction bases outside gene matches: 4. The germline V gene (reference sequence) specifies GTSNPN as CDR1 and SVGIG as CDR2. About this clone: The antigen it recognizes is unknown. No much larger clone is present one base from it, and per-base qualities are unavailable.

The sample's time point label, in plain terms: peripheral blood 6 weeks after treatment start. The cohort included roughly 30 patients with locally advanced or metastatic urothelial carcinoma who were treated at Memorial Sloan Kettering on a trial protocol. Peripheral blood mononuclear cells were collected from each patient pretreatment and during treatment, giving between 1 and 8 total time points per patient. The Qiagen DNeasy Blood extraction kit was used to purify genomic DNA from total PBMCs and tumor samples. Collected pretreatment and during treatment, PBMCs were isolated and stored as previously described.

The chain couples TRBV30 to TRBJ2-1, with 7 bases in between that match TRBD2. The sequencing here drew on PBMCs, taken around atezolizumab (anti-PD-L1) treatment. The receptor was isolated from a woman of 80 years or more with urothelial cancer. The CDR3: CAWASSGYNEQFF. The sequence in DNA is TGTGCCTGGGCTTCTAGCGGCTACAATGAGCAGTTCTTC.